The 7 T cell receptor beta chains in this list originate from one sample, sequenced in a study of CD8 T cells in ankylosing spondylitis. Study-wide points: Ankylosing spondylitis blood appeared to be characterized by a TCR beta motif of under ten highly homologous variants.

TCRdb re-called the 5' RACE reads through MiXCR, storing one row per CDR3 protein. The sample contains about 800,000 distinct CDR3 sequences, about 11% of which appear only once. These receptors are not linked to any known antigen. The sequenced sample was blood, either unsorted or a sorted T cell fraction (not recorded which). The source is a male donor with ankylosing spondylitis.

This clonotype appeared a few times. The chain employs TRBV6-1 and TRBJ2-2, with 11 bases fitting TRBD1. The CDR3 extends over 15 amino acids. Germline CDR1 MNHNS, CDR2 SASEGT. V was clipped by 3 bases and J by 7 bases; unmatched bases: 4. CDR3 sequence reads: CASSEDRGHHGELFF. CDR3 nucleotide sequence: TGTGCCAGCAGTGAGGACAGGGGGCATCACGGGGAGCTGTTTTTT.

This clonotype was seen more than once but under ten times. Sequence at one end of the junction differs from germline and may be a read error. The V and J genes are TRBV28 and TRBJ2-7; TRBD2 agrees at 16 bases. CDR1 and CDR2 (germline): MDHEN, SYDVKM. The length of the CDR3 is 14 residues. CDR3: CASSEPGLAGGESF. The CDR3, as DNA: TGTGCCAGCAGTGAACCGGGACTAGCGGGAGGGGAGTCCTTC.

V usage is TRBV18 and J usage is TRBJ1-1; D gene unclear. The V gene's germline CDR1 is KGHSH and CDR2 LQKENI. The V and J ends lost 2 bases and 1 base respectively, with 8 bases between them. This CDR3 has 14 residues. CDR3 protein: CASSPFERNTEAFF. CDR3 in DNA: TGTGCCAGCTCACCATTTGAACGGAACACTGAAGCTTTCTTT.

The gene calls are TRBV6-1 and TRBJ2-3, with D uncertain. The CDR3 has 16 amino acids. Trimming pared 4 bases from V and 1 base from J, leaving 15 bases between. Looked up from germline, CDR1 is MNHNS and CDR2 is SASEGT. CDR3 region: CASSAAYRARTDTQYF. The DNA for the CDR3 is TGTGCCAGCAGTGCAGCTTATCGAGCCCGCACAGATACGCAGTATTTT.

The chain joins TRBV5-1 to TRBJ1-6; the match to TRBD1 covers 7 bases. Trimming at V came to 0 bases and at J to 9 bases, leaving 6 bases not matched to a gene. This CDR3 has 15 residues. The V gene's germline CDR1 is SGHRS and CDR2 YFSETQ. This CDR3 is CASSLVEGATSPLHF. As DNA, the CDR3 is TGCGCCAGCAGCTTGGTGGAGGGGGCGACTTCACCCCTCCACTTT.

CDR3 sequence: CSVEDPRGNEQFF. DNA for the CDR3: TGCAGCGTTGAAGATCCGAGGGGGAATGAGCAGTTCTTC. The chain couples TRBV29-1 to TRBJ2-1; D may be TRBD1 (6 bases). The germline V and J ends were trimmed by 0 bases and 7 bases, with 10 bases remaining between them. CDR1 SQVTM and CDR2 ANQGSEA come from the germline V gene. The CDR3 length is 13 residues.

This clonotype has a count of ten or more. The chain combines TRBV7-2 with TRBJ2-5; D is uncertain. Germline V gene sequence: CDR1 SGHTA, CDR2 FQGNSA. The CDR3 runs 16 residues. Trimming pared 4 bases from V and 2 bases from J, leaving 17 bases between. CDR3 protein: CASSSPLRHIQETQYF. CDR3 nucleotide sequence: TGTGCCAGCAGCTCCCCACTAAGACATATTCAAGAGACCCAGTACTTC.